This T cell receptor beta chain was obtained from a study of T cells in Graves' hyperthyroidism and ophthalmopathy. Regarding the study as a whole: A model of 13 V-J pairs discriminated ophthalmopathy from stable hyperthyroidism. Blood also showed most of the thyroid clonotypes that were expanded above 0.001.

Disease lasting under 3 months, a NOSPECS grade of at least 4, and a Clinical Activity Score of at least 3 were features of the ophthalmopathy patients. RNA transcripts gave rise to amplified TCR beta CDR3 regions. With the HTBI primer set, the TCR CDR3 went through a first round of RT-PCR. A single record per CDR3 protein comes from TCRdb applying MiXCR to the multiplex PCR reads. The profile covers about 460,000 distinct CDR3 sequences, with 22% appearing a single time and 49% taken by the ten largest. Only a few counts were recorded for this clonotype. What it binds is not known. CDR1 LNHDA and CDR2 SQIVND come from the germline V gene (reference sequence). This CDR3 contains 14 residues. V was pared by 5 bases and J by 4 bases, with 12 bases between.

The clonotype was recovered from a woman in her seventies with Graves' ophthalmopathy. Sequenced sample: blood. The chain has TRBV19 and TRBJ1-5; no clear D gene. The CDR3 nucleotides are TGTGCCAGTAGTCCCCCGGGCCTAAATCAGCCCCAGCATTTT. Its protein product is CASSPPGLNQPQHF.